The 5 T cell receptor beta chains below were found in one sample sequenced in a study of blood T cells in healthy people across ages. A second PCR, run for about 6 to 11 cycles, used a sample-barcoded 5' primer plus a J-beta primer mix. One entry per CDR3 protein, called by TCRdb with MiXCR from the 5' RACE reads. The profile covers 800,000 to 1,300,000 distinct CDR3 sequences, with 20% to 25% appearing a single time and around 0.7% taken by the ten largest. These data also featured in a second study, about T cells of mothers and their children.

Sequencing used blood. These receptors were obtained from a girl aged 2-10 years in good health.

The chain joins TRBV7-8 to TRBJ1-6; D not resolved. V dropped 2 bases and J dropped 10 bases, with 21 bases sitting between them. Germline CDR1 SGHVS, CDR2 FQNEAQ. The CDR3 totals 17 residues. CDR3 sequence reads: CASSLWTETRADSPLHF. The CDR3 region has the DNA TGTGCCAGCAGCTTATGGACCGAGACTAGAGCGGACTCACCCCTCCACTTT.

The chain employs TRBV4-1 and TRBJ1-5; D gene uncertain. There are 15 residues in the CDR3. Trimming took 3 bases from V and 5 from J, leaving 14 bases between them. Per the germline V gene, CDR1 is MGHRA and CDR2 is YSYEKL. CDR3 loop: CASSQVAGGHQPQHF. CDR3 DNA: TGCGCCAGCAGCCAGGTCGCGGGAGGCCATCAGCCCCAGCATTTT.

The CDR3 is CAISNSGGGDLQARETQYF. CDR3 sequence (DNA): TGTGCCATCTCAAACTCGGGTGGGGGGGATCTCCAGGCTCGAGAGACCCAGTACTTC. The chain uses TRBV10-3 and TRBJ2-5; 7 positions match TRBD2. V shed 8 bases and J 4 bases; nucleotides not matched to a gene: 25. Germline V gene sequence: CDR1 ENHRY, CDR2 SYGVKD. CDR3 length equals 19 residues.

Remarks on this clonotype: The CDR3 end shows no conserved phenylalanine or tryptophan, and so a read error is likely. The chain recombines TRBV7-3 with TRBJ2-1, with 12 positions matching TRBD2. Losses at the gene ends were 5 bases for V and 10 bases for J; bases not matched to a gene: 9. Germline CDR1 is SGHTA and CDR2 is FQGTGA. This CDR3 contains 15 residues. CDR3 region: CASSPRLAGVIEQFL. The CDR3 DNA reads as TGTGCCAGCAGCCCAAGACTAGCGGGAGTTATAGAGCAGTTCCTC.

Only a few counts were recorded for this clonotype. The chain carries TRBV4-3 and TRBJ1-2; D gene unclear. V was trimmed by 0 bases and J by 4 bases, leaving 12 bases between them. Germline V gives CDR1 LGHNA, CDR2 YSLEER. The CDR3 consists of 15 residues. CDR3 protein: CASSQDGSGLYGYTF. CDR3 sequence (DNA): TGCGCCAGCAGCCAAGACGGGTCCGGACTCTATGGCTACACCTTC.